The 23 T cell receptor beta chains presented below share a single source sample, sequenced in a study of OX40 agonist ivuxolimab in advanced cancers. Some clones are missing from TCRdb's copy, which holds only in-frame ones; the method was immunoSEQ multiplex PCR. The sample carries about 10,000 clones, 75% to 85% recorded once. The sample here was CD4+ or CD8+ T cells sorted from blood, taken in a trial of the OX40 agonist ivuxolimab. These receptors were collected from an adult with an advanced solid tumor such as melanoma, head and neck, liver or kidney cancer.

V gene TRBV9 combines with J gene TRBJ2-5; 8 bases fit TRBD1. Trimming cost V 3 bases and J 2 bases; bases outside gene matches: 12. Germline V gives CDR1 SGDLS, CDR2 YYNGEE. The CDR3 sequence is 17 residues long. As DNA, the CDR3 is TGTGCCAGCAGCGGAGGCGGGACAGGCTTAATACAAGAGACCCAGTACTTC. Translating gives CASSGGGTGLIQETQYF.

The J gene is TRBJ2-3, the V gene TRBV29-1; a weak D match, TRBD2 (6 bases). Germline-derived CDR1 and CDR2 are SQVTM and ANQGSEA. The CDR3 length is 11 residues. With 7 bases removed from V and 9 bases from J, the gap between germline ends came to 14 bases. The CDR3 DNA follows: TGCAGCGCCGATCCCCGGGGGACGCAGTATTTT. Encoded protein: CSADPRGTQYF.

The rearrangement joins TRBV9 to TRBJ2-1, with 8 nucleotides matching TRBD1. Germline V gene sequence: CDR1 SGDLS, CDR2 YYNGEE. The CDR3 consists of 15 residues. The V and J ends lost 5 bases and 5 bases, in that order; junction bases with no gene match: 9. The CDR3 DNA reads as TGTGCCAGCAGTTCAACAGGGGGACCTGACAATGAGCAGTTCTTC. It codes for CASSSTGGPDNEQFF.

This clone was seen only once. The V gene is TRBV7-2, the J gene TRBJ1-5; D gene ambiguous. Germline values: CDR1 SGHTA, CDR2 FQGNSA. The length of the CDR3 is 16 residues. The V gene lost 1 base and the J gene lost 1 base, with 11 bases spanning the gap. The CDR3 region has the DNA TGTGCCAGCAGCTTAGGCCGGGCGGGGAGCAATCAGCCCCAGCATTTT. It specifies CASSLGRAGSNQPQHF.

This clone came up once. This chain links TRBV9 with TRBJ2-1; TRBD2 matches at 8 bases. The CDR3 loop spans 14 amino acids. The germline gives CDR1 SGDLS, CDR2 YYNGEE. V lost 5 bases, J lost 7 bases, and 8 bases stayed unmatched. CDR3: CASSSGGPRNEQFF. The CDR3 region has the DNA TGTGCCAGCAGTTCGGGGGGGCCGAGGAATGAGCAGTTCTTC.

The chain uses TRBV28 and TRBJ2-7; 8 bases are shared with TRBD1. Trimming cost V 3 bases and J 5 bases; bases outside gene matches: 0. The germline V gene encodes CDR1 MDHEN and CDR2 SYDVKM. This CDR3 is 12 amino acids long. DNA of the CDR3: TGTGCCAGCAGTTTGGACAGGGACGAGCAGTACTTC. Protein sequence: CASSLDRDEQYF.

This clone rates as medium-sized. The rearrangement uses TRBV11-3 and TRBJ2-3; no firm D call. This CDR3 contains 14 residues. The germline V and J ends were trimmed by 3 bases and 2 bases, with 9 bases remaining between them. The germline V gene encodes CDR1 SGHNT and CDR2 YENEEA. The CDR3 bases are TGTGCCAGCAGCTTTCCGTCGCTCACAGATACGCAGTATTTT. Translation gives CASSFPSLTDTQYF.

The genes are TRBV9 and TRBJ1-1, with 10 nucleotides matching TRBD1. The CDR3 sequence is 14 residues long. Losses at the gene ends were 5 bases for V and 10 bases for J; bases not matched to a gene: 11. Germline V CDR1 and CDR2: SGDLS, YYNGEE. CDR3 loop: CASSVAGTGDRAFF. The CDR3 DNA sequence: TGTGCCAGCAGTGTGGCCGGGACAGGGGATCGAGCTTTCTTT.

V usage is TRBV6-6 and J usage is TRBJ2-3; D is unresolved. V was pared by 5 bases and J by 0 bases, with 12 bases between. This CDR3 has 15 residues. Germline-derived CDR1 and CDR2 are MNHNY and SVGAGI (reference sequence). CDR3 in DNA: TGTGCCAGCAGTCTTGAGAGCTTTAGCACAGATACGCAGTATTTT. Translation: CASSLESFSTDTQYF.

This clone is a singleton in its sample. This chain's CDR3 is CASSITGALWNEQFF. In DNA form, the CDR3 reads TGTGCCAGTAGTATAACGGGGGCCCTTTGGAATGAGCAGTTCTTC. This sequence joins TRBV19 and TRBJ2-1, with D possibly called TRBD1 or TRBD2 (6 bases each). The CDR3 loop spans 15 amino acids. Per the germline V gene, CDR1 is LNHDA and CDR2 is SQIVND (reference sequence). V lost 2 bases, J lost 7 bases, and 15 bases lay in between. Full variable domain (rest looked up from reference TRBV19 and TRBJ2-1): DGGITQSPKYLFRKEGQNVTLSCEQNLNHDAMYWYRQDPGQGLRLIYYSQIVNDFQKGDIAEGYSVSREKKESFPLTVTSAQKNPTAFYLCASSITGALWNEQFFGPGTRLTVL.

In this sample, this clone turned up once. This chain connects TRBV7-6 to TRBJ1-2; D is unclear. The germline V gene has CDR1 SGHVS and CDR2 FNYEAQ. V lost 2 bases and J 8 bases, leaving 15 bases between the germline ends. This CDR3 is 14 amino acids long. CDR3 loop: CASSLRESTRGYTF. The CDR3 nucleotides are TGTGCCAGCAGCTTACGGGAGAGTACACGAGGCTACACCTTC.

The chain is built from TRBV27 and TRBJ2-1; 10 bases map to TRBD2. The J segment lost 10 bases and the V segment lost 0 bases, leaving 6 bases of the junction unmatched. Per germline, CDR1 MNHEY and CDR2 SMNVEV (reference sequence). The CDR3 has 15 residues. CDR3 in amino acids: CASSLSSGGAPEQFF. Here the CDR3 DNA reads TGTGCCAGCAGTTTATCAAGCGGGGGGGCTCCCGAGCAGTTCTTC.

The V call is TRBV7-9, the J call TRBJ1-2; D possibly corresponds to TRBD1 (5 bases). Germline assignment: CDR1 SEHNR and CDR2 FQNEAQ (reference sequence). This CDR3 is built from 16 residues. The V end lost 3 bases, the J end lost 4 bases, and 18 bases lay between the germline ends. CDR3 amino acids: CASSLQGVVFTYGYTF. The CDR3 DNA follows: TGTGCCAGCAGCTTGCAGGGTGTAGTGTTTACCTATGGCTACACCTTC.

The chain links TRBV19 to TRBJ1-5; 7 nucleotides agree with TRBD1. The CDR3 runs to 15 residues. The germline CDR1 and CDR2 sequences are LNHDA and SQIVND (reference sequence). The trim removed 7 bases at V and 2 bases at J, leaving 8 bases unmatched. The CDR3 bases are TGTGCCAGTATGGAGACAGGGTGGGGCAATCAGCCCCAGCATTTT. This translates into CASMETGWGNQPQHF.

The chain is built from TRBV6-5 and TRBJ1-6; no firm D call. Germline-derived CDR1 and CDR2 are MNHEY and SVGAGI. V was cut by 4 bases and J by 4 bases, with 8 bases left in between. CDR3 length: 14 amino acids. The CDR3 loop is CASSSRLYNSPLHF. The CDR3 coding sequence is TGTGCCAGCAGTTCCCGACTTTATAATTCACCCCTCCACTTT.

This chain uses TRBV27 with TRBJ2-1; TRBD1 matches 9 bases. Germline lookup yields CDR1 MNHEY and CDR2 SMNVEV (reference sequence). CDR3 size: 15 residues. Losses at the gene ends were 6 bases for V and 6 bases for J; bases not matched to a gene: 9. Written as DNA, the CDR3 is TGTGCCAGCAGCGGACCGGGACAGGGACGCAATGAGCAGTTCTTC. Its translation: CASSGPGQGRNEQFF.

The chain carries TRBV21-1 and TRBJ2-3; the table's D call of TRBD2 was not tested on the DNA. TRBV21-1 is termed a pseudogene. This CDR3 is 15 amino acids long. In nucleotides, the CDR3 is TGTGCCAGCAAATCTCGGACTACCTACACAGATACGCAGTATTTT. This codes for CASKSRTTYTDTQYF.

V and J are TRBV4-2 and TRBJ2-5; unclear D gene. Trimming removed 0 bases from V and 2 bases from J, with 7 bases in between. Germline CDR1 reads LGHNA; CDR2 reads YNFKEQ. The CDR3 runs to 14 residues. The chain's CDR3 is CASSQDLVQETQYF. CDR3 nucleotides: TGTGCCAGCAGCCAAGATCTAGTTCAAGAGACCCAGTACTTC.

The CDR3, as DNA: TGCGCCAGCAGCCCGGGACTAGTAGGCCGGTACCAAGAGACCCAGTACTTC. Amino acids: CASSPGLVGRYQETQYF. V and J are TRBV5-1 and TRBJ2-5, with 8 bases lining up with TRBD2. V gave up 4 bases and J gave up 0 bases; unmatched junction bases: 11. The germline CDR1 and CDR2 sequences are SGHRS and YFSETQ. This CDR3 spans 17 amino acids.

The rearrangement joins TRBV6-5 to TRBJ1-5, with 8 bases that match TRBD1. After removal of 6 bases from V and 5 bases from J, the junction contained 6 bases not matched to a gene. The CDR3 extends over 14 amino acids. The germline V gene encodes CDR1 MNHEY and CDR2 SVGAGI. CDR3 sequence reads: CASSPDRGDQPQHF. The CDR3 nucleotides read TGTGCCAGCAGCCCCGACAGGGGCGATCAGCCCCAGCATTTT.

The chain joins TRBV4-3 to TRBJ2-1, with D perhaps given as TRBD1 or TRBD2 (5 bases each). Trimming removed 0 bases from V and 5 bases from J, with 20 bases in between. Germline V lookup: CDR1 LGHNA, CDR2 YSLEER. The CDR3 contains 18 residues. The CDR3 sequence: CASSQDRGAALKNNEQFF. The CDR3, as DNA: TGCGCCAGCAGCCAAGATCGAGGGGCCGCACTAAAAAACAATGAGCAGTTCTTC.

This clone was picked up a small number of times. CDR3 amino acids: CASSSGSSYNSPLHF. DNA of the CDR3: TGTGCCAGCAGCTCAGGGAGCTCCTATAATTCACCCCTCCACTTT. The V and J genes are TRBV9 and TRBJ1-6; D is possibly TRBD1 (5 bases). Germline V gene lookup returns CDR1 SGDLS and CDR2 YYNGEE. The CDR3 totals 15 residues. V was pared by 4 bases and J by 0 bases, with 8 bases between.

The chain recombines TRBV30 with TRBJ1-5; D is possibly TRBD1 (5 bases). The length of the CDR3 is 15 residues. Germline-derived CDR1 and CDR2 are GTSNPN and SVGIG (reference sequence). Trimming removed 2 bases at V and 2 bases at J, with 13 bases between. CDR3 in amino acids: CAWSSQGRGNQPQHF. In DNA, the CDR3 is TGTGCCTGGAGTTCGCAGGGACGAGGCAATCAGCCCCAGCATTTT.